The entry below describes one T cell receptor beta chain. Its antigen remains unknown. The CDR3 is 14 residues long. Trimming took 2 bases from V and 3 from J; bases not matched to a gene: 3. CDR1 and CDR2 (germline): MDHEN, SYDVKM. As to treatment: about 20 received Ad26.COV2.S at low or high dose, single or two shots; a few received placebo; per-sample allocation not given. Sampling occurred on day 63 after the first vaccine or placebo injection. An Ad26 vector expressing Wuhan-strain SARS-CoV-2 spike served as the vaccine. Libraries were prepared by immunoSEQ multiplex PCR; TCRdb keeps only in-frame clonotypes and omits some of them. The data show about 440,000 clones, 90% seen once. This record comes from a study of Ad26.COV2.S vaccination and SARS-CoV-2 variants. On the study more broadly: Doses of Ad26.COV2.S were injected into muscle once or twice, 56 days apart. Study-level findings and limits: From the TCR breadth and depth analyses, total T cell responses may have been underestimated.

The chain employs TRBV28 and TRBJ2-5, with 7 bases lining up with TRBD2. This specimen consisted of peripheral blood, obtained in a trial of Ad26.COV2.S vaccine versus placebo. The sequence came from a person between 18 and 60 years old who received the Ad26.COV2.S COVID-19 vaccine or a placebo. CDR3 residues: CASSLQREKETQYF. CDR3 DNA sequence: TGTGCCAGCAGTTTACAGCGGGAAAAAGAGACCCAGTACTTC.